Below are 30 T cell receptor beta chains sequenced from a single sample in a study of blood T cell repertoires in COVID-19. Data came from immunoSEQ multiplex PCR; TCRdb stores just in-frame clones and leaves some out. There are about 200,000 clones in the sample; 60% to 85% occur only once, and less than 7% lies in the top ten. Source material: peripheral blood. The receptor source for this set is a woman aged 70-85 years with acute or convalescent COVID-19.

The chain couples TRBV5-1 to TRBJ1-1; D is uncertain. The V and J ends lost 0 bases and 0 bases respectively, with 6 bases between them. This CDR3 is built from 14 residues. Germline CDR1 reads SGHRS; CDR2 reads YFSETQ. CDR3 sequence reads: CASSLDGMNTEAFF. The DNA for the CDR3 is TGCGCCAGCAGCTTGGATGGCATGAACACTGAAGCTTTCTTT.

CDR3 region: CASSLASSLAGGRYEQFF. The CDR3 nucleotides read TGCGCCAGCAGCTTGGCCTCCTCACTAGCGGGAGGAAGGTATGAGCAGTTCTTC. This chain uses TRBV5-1 with TRBJ2-1; 12 bases fit TRBD2. The ends lost 0 bases at V and 8 bases at J; junction bases unmatched: 12. Germline CDR1 SGHRS, CDR2 YFSETQ. The CDR3 loop spans 18 amino acids.

The chain couples TRBV5-1 to TRBJ1-6, with a tentative D call TRBD1 (6 bases). There are 16 residues in the CDR3. The V gene's germline CDR1 is SGHRS and CDR2 YFSETQ. V was trimmed by 1 base and J by 7 bases, leaving 15 bases between them. This chain's CDR3 is CASSLSGQFINSPLHF. As DNA, the CDR3 is TGCGCCAGCAGCTTGAGTGGACAGTTCATCAATTCACCCCTCCACTTT.

The rearrangement uses TRBV28 and TRBJ2-5, with 10 bases that match TRBD2. The CDR3 totals 15 residues. CDR1 is MDHEN, CDR2 SYDVKM, per germline. V was pared by 7 bases and J by 5 bases, with 10 bases of the junction left unmatched. The CDR3 nucleotides read TGTGCCAGCACTTCCCCTAGCGGGAGCTGGGAGACCCAGTACTTC. This sequence encodes CASTSPSGSWETQYF.

The gene calls are TRBV20-1 and TRBJ1-1; D unresolved. V gave up 7 bases and J gave up 1 base, with 7 bases separating them. Germline values: CDR1 DFQATT, CDR2 SNEGSKA (reference sequence). There are 11 residues in the CDR3. The DNA of the CDR3 is TGCAGTGTCGCGCAGAACACTGAAGCTTTCTTT. It encodes CSVAQNTEAFF.

J is TRBJ1-5 and V is TRBV6-4, with 8 nucleotides matching TRBD1. Germline V gene data show CDR1 as MRHNA and CDR2 as SNTAGT. Unmatched junction bases numbered 18, after V lost 6 bases and J lost 5 bases. The CDR3 runs 18 residues. The CDR3 region is CASRGGQGKRGDDQPQHF. As DNA, the CDR3 is TGTGCCAGCAGGGGCGGACAGGGCAAGCGGGGGGATGATCAGCCCCAGCATTTT.

The chain carries TRBV9 and TRBJ2-2; D ambiguous. The ends were cut back, 3 bases at V and 8 bases at J, with 8 bases in the middle. Germline V gene sequence: CDR1 SGDLS, CDR2 YYNGEE. This CDR3 has 12 amino acids. This chain's CDR3 is CASSGALGELFF. For the CDR3, the DNA is TGTGCCAGCAGCGGCGCGTTGGGGGAGCTGTTTTTT.

The V and J genes are TRBV11-2 and TRBJ1-1; no definite D call. V lost 5 bases and J lost 4, with 8 bases in between. Germline-derived CDR1 and CDR2 are SGHAT and FQNNGV. This CDR3 contains 12 residues. CDR3 DNA: TGTGCCAGCAGCCGCACGCGCACTGAAGCTTTCTTT. Translating it yields CASSRTRTEAFF.

The V gene is TRBV19, the J gene TRBJ2-7; D is ambiguous. Trimming cost V 2 bases and J 3 bases, with 8 bases left between them. The CDR3 sequence is 13 residues long. Germline CDR1 and CDR2: LNHDA and SQIVND (reference sequence). Here the CDR3 DNA reads TGTGCCAGTAGTATACAGGTTAACTACGAGCAGTACTTC. Its translation: CASSIQVNYEQYF.

The CDR3 sequence is CASSQDRSFSSYEQYF. In DNA form, the CDR3 reads TGTGCCAGCAGCCAAGATCGGAGCTTCAGCTCCTACGAGCAGTACTTC. V and J are TRBV4-2 and TRBJ2-7; D not resolved. Trimming stripped 0 bases from V and 0 bases from J, with 12 bases between. The CDR3 totals 16 residues. The germline CDR1 and CDR2 sequences are LGHNA and YNFKEQ.

V usage is TRBV2 and J usage is TRBJ1-2, with D possibly matching TRBD1 (5 bases). CDR1 and CDR2 (germline): SNHLY, FYNNEI. This CDR3 is built from 13 residues. V lost 11 bases and J 6 bases, leaving 19 bases between the germline ends. The CDR3 DNA reads TGTGCCGGAAAGGGACTTAGTTCACATGGCTACACCTTC. Protein sequence: CAGKGLSSHGYTF.

This clone was counted at least ten times. The rearrangement joins TRBV28 to TRBJ2-1, with D possibly TRBD2 on 6 matching bases. There are 14 residues in the CDR3. The germline V gene encodes CDR1 MDHEN and CDR2 SYDVKM. V was shortened by 6 bases and J by 3 bases, with 12 bases between the two germline ends. This CDR3 is CASRNSGNYNEQFF. The CDR3 DNA sequence: TGTGCCAGCAGAAATAGCGGAAACTACAATGAGCAGTTCTTC.

CDR3 nucleotides: TGTGCCACCAGTGATCAGCGCCACACAGATACGCAGTATTTT. Protein sequence: CATSDQRHTDTQYF. V usage is TRBV24-1 and J usage is TRBJ2-3; D not resolved. The CDR3 extends over 14 amino acids. The V gene's germline CDR1 is KGHDR and CDR2 SFDVKD. V dropped 3 bases and J dropped 2 bases, with 8 bases sitting between them.

The V call is TRBV7-2, the J call TRBJ2-7, with TRBD2 identical over 14 bases. CDR3 length equals 13 residues. Germline V gives CDR1 SGHTA, CDR2 FQGNSA. V lost 10 bases and J lost 6; bases outside the gene matches: 5. Here the CDR3 DNA reads TGTGCCACCAGACTAGCGGGAGGGAGCGAGCAGTACTTC. As protein: CATRLAGGSEQYF.

The chain links TRBV6-5 to TRBJ1-4; 8 bases map to TRBD1. J lost 4 bases, V lost 5 bases, and 6 bases had no gene match. The CDR3 consists of 15 residues. The germline CDR1 and CDR2 sequences are MNHEY and SVGAGI. The CDR3 region is CASSPQGAFNEKLFF. CDR3 DNA sequence: TGTGCCAGCAGTCCTCAGGGGGCGTTTAATGAAAAACTGTTTTTT.

V usage is TRBV21-1 and J usage is TRBJ2-3; the D segment call TRBD2 is taken from the table without a DNA check. TRBV21-1 constitutes a pseudogene. The CDR3 runs 19 residues. The CDR3: CASSRWRGNLMASTDTQYF. CDR3 nucleotides: TGTGCCAGCAGCAGATGGAGAGGTAACCTTATGGCTAGCACAGATACGCAGTATTTT.

The chain is built from TRBV11-2 and TRBJ1-5; 7 bases align to TRBD1. Germline V CDR1 and CDR2: SGHAT, FQNNGV. The junction had 6 bases not matched to a gene; V was cut back by 5 bases and J by 2 bases. This CDR3 contains 15 residues. This CDR3 reads CASSPTGSGNQPQHF. For the CDR3, the DNA is TGTGCCAGCAGCCCGACAGGGAGTGGCAATCAGCCCCAGCATTTT.

This sequence joins TRBV5-1 and TRBJ1-5; D perhaps matches TRBD1 (6 bases). The CDR3 totals 15 residues. Trimming removed 0 bases at V and 2 bases at J, with 9 bases between. Germline lookup yields CDR1 SGHRS and CDR2 YFSETQ. CDR3 sequence (DNA): TGCGCCAGCAGCTTGGGGGACACCCGCAATCAGCCCCAGCATTTT. It encodes CASSLGDTRNQPQHF. The entire variable domain, with the rest obtained from reference TRBV5-1 and TRBJ1-5, is as follows: KAGVTQTPRYLIKTRGQQVTLSCSPISGHRSVSWYQQTPGQGLQFLFEYFSETQRNKGNFPGRFSGRQFSNSRSEMNVSTLELGDSALYLCASSLGDTRNQPQHFGDGTRLSIL.

This clone was found a few times. The chain combines TRBV19 with TRBJ1-5, with unresolved D. Germline loops: CDR1 LNHDA, CDR2 SQIVND (reference sequence). The CDR3 sequence is 14 residues long. V was clipped by 7 bases and J by 5 bases, with 15 bases between them. As DNA, the CDR3 is TGTGCCAGTACGCGCACCTCGGCGGATCAGCCCCAGCATTTT. It is translated as CASTRTSADQPQHF.

The chain couples TRBV19 to TRBJ2-5; no definite D call. The CDR3 length is 13 residues. CDR1 and CDR2 from the germline V gene are LNHDA and SQIVND (reference sequence). The ends were cut back, 3 bases at V and 1 base at J, with 6 bases in the middle. The chain's CDR3 is CASSMASQETQYF. The CDR3 DNA reads TGTGCCAGTAGTATGGCCAGCCAAGAGACCCAGTACTTC.

The rearrangement links TRBV21-1 to TRBJ1-5; the tabulated D call, TRBD1, remains unverified against the DNA. TRBV21-1 is designated a pseudogene. The CDR3 runs 16 residues. Written as DNA, the CDR3 is TGTGCCAGCAGCAAAGAGACAGGGGGCCGGAGTCAGCCCCAGCATTTT. Translating gives CASSKETGGRSQPQHF.

The chain uses TRBV2 and TRBJ2-5, with 9 bases that match TRBD1. J lost 5 bases, V lost 10 bases, and 5 bases had no gene match. The germline V gene encodes CDR1 SNHLY and CDR2 FYNNEI. This CDR3 contains 12 residues. The CDR3 coding sequence is TGTGCCACATCAACAGGGGGCGAGACCCAGTACTTC. Residues: CATSTGGETQYF. Based on the CDR3 plus reference TRBV2 and TRBJ2-5, the full variable domain is EPEVTQTPSHQVTQMGQEVILRCVPISNHLYFYWYRQILGQKVEFLVSFYNNEISEKSEIFDDQFSVERPDGSNFTLKIRSTKLEDSAMYFCATSTGGETQYFGPGTRLLVL.

This chain joins TRBV6-5 and TRBJ1-1, with a possible D match to TRBD1 (6 bases). V was trimmed by 0 bases and J by 4 bases, leaving 9 bases between them. The CDR3 is made up of 14 amino acids. Germline lookup yields CDR1 MNHEY and CDR2 SVGAGI. In DNA form, the CDR3 reads TGTGCCAGCAGTTACTCGGGGGCTGGCACTGAAGCTTTCTTT. Its translation: CASSYSGAGTEAFF.

This clone was observed once. The chain joins TRBV6-1 to TRBJ2-7; 7 nucleotides match TRBD1. The germline V gene has CDR1 MNHNS and CDR2 SASEGT. The ends lost 2 bases at V and 5 bases at J; junction bases unmatched: 3. CDR3 length equals 13 residues. CDR3 residues: CASSEQGVDEQYF. The CDR3 DNA sequence: TGTGCCAGCAGTGAACAGGGGGTGGACGAGCAGTACTTC.

The rearrangement joins TRBV6-6 to TRBJ2-3; 8 bases are shared with TRBD1. CDR1 is MNHNY, CDR2 SVGAGI, per germline (reference sequence). Trimming removed 7 bases from V and 4 bases from J; junction bases left unmatched: 10. The CDR3 sequence is 15 residues long. The CDR3 here is CASNSGQAASDTQYF. CDR3 sequence (DNA): TGTGCCAGCAATTCGGGACAGGCAGCATCAGATACGCAGTATTTT.

The CDR3 here is CASSDQGHEQYF. The CDR3 DNA follows: TGTGCCAGCAGTGACCAGGGCCACGAGCAGTACTTC. This chain uses TRBV2 with TRBJ2-7; possible D gene TRBD1, 5 bases. The germline gives CDR1 SNHLY, CDR2 FYNNEI. With 3 bases removed from V and 5 bases from J, the gap between germline ends came to 8 bases. This CDR3 contains 12 residues.

The chain carries TRBV5-8 and TRBJ1-1, with no clear D. There are 14 residues in the CDR3. Germline values: CDR1 SGHTS, CDR2 YDEGEE. V was clipped by 1 base and J by 2 bases, with 9 bases between them. CDR3 in DNA: TGTGCCAGCAGCTTGTCTGGGCGTAACACTGAAGCTTTCTTT. Protein product: CASSLSGRNTEAFF.

The rearrangement uses TRBV6-1 and TRBJ2-3; tentative D call: TRBD2 (6 bases). V lost 4 bases and J lost 0, with 20 bases in between. From germline, CDR1 is MNHNS and CDR2 SASEGT. The CDR3 covers 18 residues. The CDR3 is CASSGGLTISSSTDTQYF. DNA of the CDR3: TGTGCCAGCAGTGGGGGACTCACCATTTCTTCTAGCACAGATACGCAGTATTTT.

The chain uses TRBV24-1 and TRBJ2-7; D perhaps matches TRBD1 (5 bases). The CDR3 spans 15 residues. Per the germline V gene, CDR1 is KGHDR and CDR2 is SFDVKD. V was pared by 5 bases and J by 3 bases, with 16 bases between. Here the CDR3 reads CATSADQGPFYEQYF. DNA for the CDR3: TGTGCCACCAGTGCGGACCAGGGTCCATTCTACGAGCAGTACTTC.

For this clone: Other DNA sequences from this sample encode an identical CDR3 as well. The V call is TRBV6-5, the J call TRBJ2-7; the D gene is possibly TRBD1 (6 bases). V lost 0 bases to trimming and J lost 3 bases, with 6 bases between them. Germline CDR1 MNHEY, CDR2 SVGAGI. The CDR3 is 13 amino acids. DNA of the CDR3: TGTGCCAGCAGTTACTCCAGGGGCTACGAGCAGTACTTC. Protein sequence: CASSYSRGYEQYF.